These 19 T cell receptor beta chains originate from one sample sequenced in a study of cytomegalovirus exposure and HLA in healthy donors. Assay: immunoSEQ multiplex PCR; the TCRdb copy retains only in-frame clones and omits some. The table includes under 150,000 clones, almost 85% detected once. The sequenced sample was PBMCs. Source of these receptors: a woman aged 30 to 39 in good health and CMV-seronegative.

This chain uses TRBV11-2 with TRBJ1-2, with D possibly being TRBD1 (5 bases). The length of the CDR3 is 14 residues. Deletions cut 1 base from V and 3 bases from J, with 9 bases between. In germline, CDR1 is SGHAT, CDR2 FQNNGV. CDR3 sequence: CASSLGGTYYGYTF. As DNA, the CDR3 is TGTGCCAGCAGCTTAGGAGGGACTTACTATGGCTACACCTTC.

The gene calls are TRBV7-2 and TRBJ1-3; 8 positions match TRBD1. Germline V gives CDR1 SGHTA, CDR2 FQGNSA. The CDR3 is 16 amino acids. The trim removed 1 base at V and 2 bases at J, leaving 4 bases unmatched. CDR3 sequence: CASSLVQGATGNTIYF. The CDR3, as DNA: TGTGCCAGCAGCTTAGTTCAGGGGGCCACTGGAAACACCATATATTTT.

This clone was seen many times. The chain recombines TRBV27 with TRBJ1-2; 11 positions match TRBD1. The V gene's germline CDR1 is MNHEY and CDR2 SMNVEV (reference sequence). The CDR3 spans 17 residues. Trimming removed 3 bases from V and 4 bases from J; junction bases left unmatched: 10. The DNA of the CDR3 is TGTGCCAGCAGTTTGACTACCCCGGGACAGGGGGTCTATGGCTACACCTTC. Translated: CASSLTTPGQGVYGYTF.

The chain combines TRBV7-2 with TRBJ2-1; possibly TRBD2 for D (6 bases). CDR3 size: 14 residues. The V end lost 1 base, the J end lost 4 bases, and 8 bases lay between the germline ends. Germline V gene sequence: CDR1 SGHTA, CDR2 FQGNSA. The CDR3 spells CASSLVLAYNEQFF. CDR3 DNA sequence: TGTGCCAGCAGCTTAGTACTAGCATACAATGAGCAGTTCTTC.

This clone has only one observation. This chain uses TRBV19 with TRBJ1-6; 7 nucleotides agree with TRBD1. This CDR3 has 16 residues. J lost 6 bases, V lost 1 base, and 6 bases had no gene match. The germline gives CDR1 LNHDA, CDR2 SQIVND (reference sequence). For the CDR3, the DNA is TGTGCCAGTAGTATAGGAGGGGGCGCCGTTAATTCACCCCTCCACTTT. Residues: CASSIGGGAVNSPLHF.

This clone was detected a few times. J is TRBJ1-5 and V is TRBV5-8; 7 bases line up with TRBD1. Trimming cost V 4 bases and J 2 bases; bases outside gene matches: 9. This CDR3 region has 16 residues. The germline CDR1 and CDR2 sequences are SGHTS and YDEGEE. The CDR3 DNA is TGTGCCAGCAGCGCAACAACAGGGGACCGCAATCAGCCCCAGCATTTT. Residues: CASSATTGDRNQPQHF. Supplemented by reference TRBV5-8 and TRBJ1-5, the full variable domain reads EAGVTQSPTHLIKTRGQQATLRCSPISGHTSVYWYQQALGLGLQFLLWYDEGEERNRGNFPPRFSGRQFPNYSSELNVNALELEDSALYLCASSATTGDRNQPQHFGDGTRLSIL.

The chain is built from TRBV7-6 and TRBJ1-4, with D perhaps TRBD1 (5 bases). The CDR3 is made up of 15 amino acids. Germline values: CDR1 SGHVS, CDR2 FNYEAQ. V lost 6 bases, J lost 8 bases, and 19 bases lay in between. The CDR3 coding sequence is TGTGCCAGCAGTTCACTAGCTCAGGGCCAGGAAAAACTGTTTTTT. The encoded protein is CASSSLAQGQEKLFF.

V is TRBV6-6 and J is TRBJ1-5, with D hard to call. Germline CDR1 is MNHNY and CDR2 is SVGAGI (reference sequence). CDR3 length: 13 amino acids. V was clipped by 6 bases and J by 7 bases, with 13 bases between them. DNA of the CDR3: TGTGCCAGCAGCCTATCGACTGTCCAGCCCCAGCATTTT. This sequence encodes CASSLSTVQPQHF.

The V call is TRBV5-4, the J call TRBJ2-7; a weak D match, TRBD2 (6 bases). There are 14 residues in the CDR3. V was shortened by 4 bases and J by 3 bases, with 14 bases between the two germline ends. CDR1 SGHNT and CDR2 YYREEE come from the germline V gene (reference sequence). The DNA of the CDR3 is TGTGCCAGCAGCCGCTCTATCGGGGGCTACGAGCAGTACTTC. This translates into CASSRSIGGYEQYF.

The chain is built from TRBV5-1 and TRBJ1-4; D possibly corresponds to TRBD1 (5 bases). V lost 0 bases, J lost 4 bases, and 10 bases lay in between. The CDR3 has 15 amino acids. Germline loops: CDR1 SGHRS, CDR2 YFSETQ. The CDR3, as DNA: TGCGCCAGCAGCTTGGGACAGTCTAATAATGAAAAACTGTTTTTT. It encodes CASSLGQSNNEKLFF.

The V gene is TRBV6-5, the J gene TRBJ2-7; 10 nucleotides match TRBD1. Per germline, CDR1 MNHEY and CDR2 SVGAGI. The CDR3 spans 15 residues. Trimming at V came to 2 bases and at J to 4 bases, leaving 5 bases not matched to a gene. CDR3 sequence (DNA): TGTGCCAGCAGTTACACCCCGGGACAGGGGTACGAGCAGTACTTC. This translates into CASSYTPGQGYEQYF.

The V call is TRBV19, the J call TRBJ1-6; D possibly corresponds to TRBD1 (5 bases). CDR3 length: 15 residues. The V and J ends lost 7 bases and 14 bases respectively, with 24 bases between them. Germline loops: CDR1 LNHDA, CDR2 SQIVND (reference sequence). This chain's CDR3 is CASNPKGESVVTLHF. As DNA, the CDR3 is TGTGCCAGTAACCCGAAAGGGGAAAGCGTCGTAACCCTCCACTTT.

This rearrangement joins TRBV7-3 to TRBJ2-3; 8 positions agree with TRBD1. The ends lost 4 bases at V and 4 bases at J; junction bases unmatched: 7. Germline V CDR1 and CDR2: SGHTA, FQGTGA. The CDR3 covers 15 residues. CDR3 sequence: CASSSAGGEADTQYF. DNA for the CDR3: TGTGCCAGCAGCTCCGCAGGGGGCGAAGCAGATACGCAGTATTTT.

This chain uses TRBV10-2 with TRBJ2-1, with D maybe TRBD1 (5 bases). The V gene lost 6 bases and the J gene lost 3 bases, with 6 bases spanning the gap. This CDR3 region has 12 residues. CDR1 is WSHSY, CDR2 SAAADI, per germline. In DNA form, the CDR3 reads TGCGCCAGCAGCAGGGACTACAATGAGCAGTTCTTC. Encoded protein: CASSRDYNEQFF.

This sequence joins TRBV27 and TRBJ2-2; a possible D gene is TRBD2 (5 bases). The V gene lost 2 bases and the J gene lost 5 bases, with 15 bases spanning the gap. The CDR3 extends over 16 amino acids. From germline, CDR1 is MNHEY and CDR2 SMNVEV (reference sequence). The CDR3 sequence: CASSLEGGFGTGELFF. The CDR3 DNA reads as TGTGCCAGCAGTTTAGAGGGTGGGTTTGGAACCGGGGAGCTGTTTTTT.

This chain links TRBV7-9 with TRBJ1-2; 9 nucleotides match TRBD1. The ends lost 5 bases at V and 6 bases at J; junction bases unmatched: 13. The CDR3 has 16 residues. Germline loops: CDR1 SEHNR, CDR2 FQNEAQ (reference sequence). The CDR3 DNA sequence: TGTGCCAGCAGCCCACTTCAGGGACAGGGCAGGGATGGCTACACCTTC. Translation gives CASSPLQGQGRDGYTF.

The rearrangement links TRBV18 to TRBJ1-2; D unclear. The length of the CDR3 is 14 residues. V was clipped by 3 bases and J by 8 bases, with 16 bases between them. The germline V gene has CDR1 KGHSH and CDR2 LQKENI. In DNA, the CDR3 is TGTGCCAGCTCACCTGGAACGGGGAGGCAGGGCTACACCTTC. It is translated as CASSPGTGRQGYTF.

The CDR3 here is CATSRIQRGSYNEQFF. The CDR3 DNA is TGTGCCACCAGCAGAATTCAGCGGGGCTCCTACAATGAGCAGTTCTTC. The chain couples TRBV15 to TRBJ2-1, with 7 bases aligning to TRBD2. With V trimmed by 2 bases and J by 0 bases, 4 bases remained unmatched. From germline, CDR1 is LNHNV and CDR2 YYDKDF (reference sequence). This CDR3 has 16 residues.

The chain has TRBV28 and TRBJ1-1, with D uncertain. V lost 6 bases to trimming and J lost 1 base, with 9 bases between them. The CDR3 is made up of 13 amino acids. CDR1 and CDR2 (germline): MDHEN, SYDVKM. The CDR3: CASSLRGNTEAFF. The CDR3 DNA reads as TGTGCCAGCAGCCTTCGGGGGAACACTGAAGCTTTCTTT.